This T cell receptor (beta chain) was captured in a study of cytomegalovirus exposure and HLA in healthy donors. This cohort consisted of healthy bone marrow donors. As concerns this clone: Antigen specificity is unknown.

Primers for the PCR totalled 60 Vbeta and 13 Jbeta. Sequencing used immunoSEQ multiplex PCR; TCRdb keeps in-frame clones, though not all of them. This sample carries about 140,000 clones, approximately 71% of them seen once, and the ten largest clones take approximately 10%. Study-level findings and limits: When analyzed later, a missense DCLRE1C variant was found to be linked to TCR beta V- and J-gene trimming. Per published accounts, TCR beta sequences correctly predicted the HLA-A and HLA-B alleles of most subjects.

This TCR derives from a man between 18 and 29 years old in good health and CMV-seropositive. Sequencing was performed on PBMCs.

The CDR3 coding sequence is TGTGCCAGCAGTACCCCGACTAGCGGCGATAACAATGAGCAGTTCTTC. This codes for CASSTPTSGDNNEQFF. This chain connects TRBV27 to TRBJ2-1, with TRBD2 identical over 9 bases. Germline V gives CDR1 MNHEY, CDR2 SMNVEV (reference sequence). The CDR3 covers 16 residues. V trimming: 5 bases; J trimming: 5 bases; junction bases outside the gene matches: 10.